This TCR beta chain came from a study of blood T cell repertoires in COVID-19. Study context: COVID-19 samples collected from the United States, Italy and Spain covered acute and convalescent phases. T cells, B-cell-depleted T cells, or PBMCs supplied cDNA or gDNA.

V lost 5 bases, J lost 4 bases, and 11 bases stayed unmatched. Germline CDR1 is MDHEN and CDR2 is SYDVKM. The CDR3 has 17 residues. Original methodology: Reference gene primer amplification gave nucleated cell count estimates. Assay used: immunoSEQ multiplex PCR; TCRdb lists only in-frame clones, some missing. V, J and clone size reflect that table, while D and trimming were determined from the DNA. The profile covers some 76,000 clones, with over 70% appearing a single time and 8.5% to 14% taken by the ten largest. The specimen was peripheral blood. The receptor comes from a man aged 45 to 65 with acute or convalescent COVID-19. The V gene is TRBV28, the J gene TRBJ2-2, with 9 bases matching TRBD2. CDR3 in DNA: TGTGCCAGCAGTGGGGGGGGACTAGCCGTTTTCACCGGGGAGCTGTTTTTT. This sequence encodes CASSGGGLAVFTGELFF.